This T cell receptor beta chain emerged from a study of cytomegalovirus exposure and HLA in healthy donors. Overall study: Genotyping of roughly 400 donors showed that roughly 80% belonged to the Caucasian-associated ancestry cluster.

Regarding this clone: Antigen: not known.

Germline trimming cut 0 bases from V and 3 bases from J; bases unmatched to any gene: 15. CDR3 length: 18 amino acids. Germline V gene sequence: CDR1 SGHRS, CDR2 YFSETQ. General study points: Later analysis suggested links between common viral pathogens and several top significant clusters.

It was with 60 Vbeta and 13 Jbeta primers that the PCR ran. The repertoire was sequenced with immunoSEQ multiplex PCR; TCRdb's copy has only in-frame clones and lacks some. In the table there are roughly 120,000 clones, around 74% of which are singletons. This clonotype was sampled from a woman younger than 30 in good health and CMV-seronegative. The sequenced sample was PBMCs. The J gene is TRBJ2-7, the V gene TRBV5-1, with 7 bases matching TRBD1. DNA for the CDR3: TGCGCCAGCAGCTTGGCCCGGACAGGTGTCCCTAAAGGCTACGAGCAGTACTTC. Its translation: CASSLARTGVPKGYEQYF. The whole variable domain, remainder taken from reference TRBV5-1 and TRBJ2-7, is KAGVTQTPRYLIKTRGQQVTLSCSPISGHRSVSWYQQTPGQGLQFLFEYFSETQRNKGNFPGRFSGRQFSNSRSEMNVSTLELGDSALYLCASSLARTGVPKGYEQYFGPGTRLTVT.